Below are 32 T cell receptor beta chains sequenced from a single sample in a study of blood T cell repertoires in COVID-19. Here immunoSEQ multiplex PCR was the method, and the copy in TCRdb shows in-frame clones only, minus some. The sample holds about 290,000 clones, approximately 88% seen once. What was sequenced was PBMCs or T cells enriched from blood (not recorded which). The receptor set was obtained from a woman aged 40 to 50 who had recovered from COVID-19.

This chain connects TRBV28 to TRBJ1-1; maybe TRBD1 (5 bases). The CDR3 runs 14 residues. Germline V gene data show CDR1 as MDHEN and CDR2 as SYDVKM. Trimming cost V 5 bases and J 1 base, with 11 bases left between them. DNA for the CDR3: TGTGCCAGCAGTCTTATCGGGGGGAACACTGAAGCTTTCTTT. Translated, it gives CASSLIGGNTEAFF.

This chain links TRBV3-1 (or the pseudogene TRBV3-2) with TRBJ2-2; D ambiguous. The germline V gene has CDR1 LGHDT and CDR2 YNNKEL (reference sequence). Trimming removed 8 bases from V and 4 bases from J, with 5 bases in between. CDR3 length: 11 amino acids. This chain's CDR3 is CASFSTGELFF. The DNA of the CDR3 is TGTGCCAGCTTTAGCACCGGGGAGCTGTTTTTT.

The chain couples TRBV11-2 to TRBJ1-1, with 7 bases lining up with TRBD1. The CDR3 runs 13 residues. V lost 5 bases and J lost 7; bases outside the gene matches: 7. CDR1 is SGHAT and CDR2 is FQNNGV in the germline V gene. The CDR3 protein is CASSPRDRFEAFF. As DNA, the CDR3 is TGTGCCAGCAGCCCCAGGGACAGATTTGAAGCTTTCTTT.

The V gene is TRBV6-1, the J gene TRBJ1-2; D is possibly TRBD1 (6 bases). Per germline, CDR1 MNHNS and CDR2 SASEGT. The CDR3 spans 13 residues. V was trimmed by 1 base and J by 8 bases, leaving 11 bases between them. The CDR3 protein is CASSEVSGVGYTF. DNA for the CDR3: TGTGCCAGCAGTGAAGTGTCAGGGGTCGGCTACACCTTC.

The DNA of the CDR3 is TGTGCCAGCAGCCCCAGCAGCGGGAGAGGCAATGAGCAGTTCTTC. Amino acids: CASSPSSGRGNEQFF. The chain combines TRBV4-2 with TRBJ2-1, with 8 bases aligning to TRBD2. CDR3 size: 15 residues. V lost 4 bases to trimming and J lost 6 bases; unmatched junction nucleotides: 8. CDR1 and CDR2 (germline): LGHNA, YNFKEQ.

The chain employs TRBV30 and TRBJ1-1; TRBD1 aligns across 8 bases. Germline V gives CDR1 GTSNPN, CDR2 SVGIG (reference sequence). The J segment lost 13 bases and the V segment lost 0 bases, leaving 13 bases of the junction unmatched. The CDR3 has 14 residues. CDR3 amino acids: CAWSVTGGLRGVFF. CDR3 in DNA: TGTGCCTGGAGTGTAACAGGGGGTCTACGGGGGGTTTTCTTT.

In this sample, this clone turned up once. The chain uses TRBV30 and TRBJ1-1; D gene unclear. Germline CDR1 and CDR2: GTSNPN and SVGIG (reference sequence). The V gene lost 0 bases and the J gene lost 5 bases, with 13 bases spanning the gap. The CDR3 sequence is 14 residues long. The CDR3 here is CAWSVHEVETEAFF. The CDR3 nucleotides are TGTGCCTGGAGTGTACATGAGGTGGAGACTGAAGCTTTCTTT.

This chain connects TRBV3-1 (or the pseudogene TRBV3-2) to TRBJ1-1; D perhaps matches TRBD1 (5 bases). Germline V gene data show CDR1 as LGHDT and CDR2 as YNNKEL (reference sequence). V dropped 4 bases and J dropped 9 bases, with 21 bases sitting between them. CDR3 size: 15 residues. In DNA form, the CDR3 reads TGTGCCAGCAGCCCAGACCTAGTCGGGGGGAGGCAAGCTTTCTTT. Protein: CASSPDLVGGRQAFF.

The genes are TRBV12-5 and TRBJ1-1; possibly TRBD1 for D (5 bases). Germline CDR1 reads LGHNT; CDR2 reads FRNRAP. The CDR3 runs to 18 residues. V was cut by 0 bases and J by 0 bases, with 17 bases left in between. The CDR3 region has the DNA TGTGCTAGTGGTTTGGTAAGGGGCTGGAAGGGGATGAACACTGAAGCTTTCTTT. Its translation: CASGLVRGWKGMNTEAFF. Using reference TRBV12-5 and TRBJ1-1 for the parts outside the CDR3, the full variable domain is DARVTQTPRHKVTEMGQEVTMRCQPILGHNTVFWYRQTMMQGLELLAYFRNRAPLDDSGMPKDRFSAEMPDATLATLKIQPSEPRDSAVYFCASGLVRGWKGMNTEAFFGQGTRLTVV.

The chain couples TRBV11-3 to TRBJ2-2; 10 nucleotides match TRBD1. Germline V gives CDR1 SGHNT, CDR2 YENEEA. With 5 bases clipped from V and 6 bases from J, the junction kept 6 bases outside the gene matches. The CDR3 is 15 amino acids. The CDR3 bases are TGTGCCAGCAGCCACCGACAGGGGGCGGCCGGGGAGCTGTTTTTT. Protein: CASSHRQGAAGELFF. Full variable domain (missing parts from reference TRBV11-3 and TRBJ2-2): EAGVVQSPRYKIIEKKQPVAFWCNPISGHNTLYWYLQNLGQGPELLIRYENEEAVDDSQLPKDRFSAERLKGVDSTLKIQPAELGDSAVYLCASSHRQGAAGELFFGEGSRLTVL.

The chain joins TRBV30 to TRBJ2-5; 10 nucleotides agree with TRBD2. V trimming: 0 bases; J trimming: 3 bases; junction bases outside the gene matches: 10. CDR3 length: 17 amino acids. Germline values: CDR1 GTSNPN, CDR2 SVGIG (reference sequence). In nucleotides, the CDR3 is TGTGCCTGGAGTGTACTCTGGACTAGCGGAGAAAAAGAGACCCAGTACTTC. This translates into CAWSVLWTSGEKETQYF.

In this sample, this clone turned up once. This sequence joins TRBV18 and TRBJ1-2; D is perhaps TRBD1 (5 bases). V was cut by 3 bases and J by 5 bases, with 16 bases left in between. The CDR3 spans 15 residues. The germline CDR1 and CDR2 sequences are KGHSH and LQKENI. The CDR3 loop reads CASSPSGGGEYGYTF. The CDR3 DNA is TGTGCCAGCTCACCGTCCGGCGGGGGGGAGTATGGCTACACCTTC.

The chain couples TRBV18 to TRBJ1-1; TRBD1 matches 10 bases. CDR1 is KGHSH, CDR2 LQKENI, per germline. V trimming: 6 bases; J trimming: 3 bases; junction bases outside the gene matches: 4. This CDR3 has 14 residues. The CDR3 spells CASSRGQGDTEAFF. The CDR3 DNA reads TGTGCCAGCTCTCGAGGACAGGGGGACACTGAAGCTTTCTTT.

This sequence joins TRBV18 and TRBJ1-1; a weak D match, TRBD1 (6 bases). V was pared by 3 bases and J by 1 base, with 12 bases between. The CDR3 runs 15 residues. Germline V CDR1 and CDR2: KGHSH, LQKENI. The chain's CDR3 is CASSPGHTANTEAFF. In DNA, the CDR3 is TGTGCCAGCTCACCGGGACACACCGCGAACACTGAAGCTTTCTTT. Full variable domain (remainder filled in from reference TRBV18 and TRBJ1-1): NAGVMQNPRHLVRRRGQEARLRCSPMKGHSHVYWYRQLPEEGLKFMVYLQKENIIDESGMPKERFSAEFPKEGPSILRIQQVVRGDSAAYFCASSPGHTANTEAFFGQGTRLTVV.

This clone was observed once. The CDR3 is CASTKGTYYGYTF. The CDR3 DNA reads as TGTGCCAGCACGAAAGGGACATACTATGGCTACACCTTC. The genes are TRBV12-3 or TRBV12-4 and TRBJ1-2; a possible D gene is TRBD1 (6 bases). V was shortened by 7 bases and J by 3 bases, with 12 bases between the two germline ends. The CDR3 is made up of 13 amino acids.

This chain joins TRBV6-5 and TRBJ2-1; 9 bases agree with TRBD1. The germline gives CDR1 MNHEY, CDR2 SVGAGI. The CDR3 is 15 residues long. With V trimmed by 2 bases and J by 7 bases, 6 bases remained unmatched. CDR3 amino acids: CASSYGTGYRNEQFF. As DNA, the CDR3 is TGTGCCAGCAGTTACGGGACAGGGTATAGGAATGAGCAGTTCTTC.

This clone was seen just once. This rearrangement joins TRBV6-5 to TRBJ2-5, with 7 positions matching TRBD2. Germline loops: CDR1 MNHEY, CDR2 SVGAGI. Germline trimming cut 6 bases from V and 5 bases from J; bases unmatched to any gene: 3. The CDR3 is 12 amino acids. The CDR3 DNA reads as TGTGCCAGCAGGGGTAGCGGGGAGACCCAGTACTTC. It is translated as CASRGSGETQYF.

The chain employs TRBV15 and TRBJ2-1; 8 nucleotides match TRBD2. The CDR3 has 15 amino acids. Germline values: CDR1 LNHNV, CDR2 YYDKDF (reference sequence). Trimming cost V 3 bases and J 9 bases; bases outside gene matches: 10. The CDR3 spells CATSSLTGGPPEQFF. The DNA of the CDR3 is TGTGCCACCAGCAGTCTTACGGGGGGGCCACCTGAGCAGTTCTTC.

The chain carries TRBV7-2 and TRBJ2-7; D perhaps matches TRBD2 (6 bases). This CDR3 region has 15 residues. Germline values: CDR1 SGHTA, CDR2 FQGNSA. Trimming shortened V by 5 bases and J by 1 base, and 15 bases separated the two germline ends. CDR3 nucleotide sequence: TGTGCCAGCAGCCGTCGCGGGACTCAGTCCTACGAGCAGTACTTC. Protein product: CASSRRGTQSYEQYF.

The CDR3 nucleotides are TGCGCCAGCAGCTTGGGTAGCGGGTCCACAGATACGCAGTATTTT. Protein: CASSLGSGSTDTQYF. The chain employs TRBV5-1 and TRBJ2-3; 7 nucleotides line up with TRBD2. V lost 0 bases and J lost 2; bases outside the gene matches: 3. The CDR3 has 15 amino acids. In germline, CDR1 is SGHRS, CDR2 YFSETQ.

This clone was detected once. The rearrangement uses TRBV6-5 and TRBJ1-1; D not certain. V gave up 9 bases and J gave up 5 bases, with 16 bases separating them. The germline V gene has CDR1 MNHEY and CDR2 SVGAGI. This CDR3 comprises 13 residues. CDR3 amino acids: CASKPSELTEAFF. DNA of the CDR3: TGTGCCAGTAAACCTTCGGAGTTGACTGAAGCTTTCTTT.

The genes are TRBV19 and TRBJ1-2, with D unresolved. The CDR3 spans 11 residues. Germline V CDR1 and CDR2: LNHDA, SQIVND (reference sequence). V was trimmed by 7 bases and J by 7 bases, leaving 10 bases between them. The CDR3 loop reads CASTHGSGYTF. DNA of the CDR3: TGTGCCAGTACCCACGGTTCTGGCTACACCTTC.

The chain uses TRBV5-4 and TRBJ2-3; D may be TRBD2 (5 bases). Germline V gene lookup returns CDR1 SGHNT and CDR2 YYREEE (reference sequence). V lost 4 bases and J 0 bases, leaving 12 bases between the germline ends. The CDR3 is 15 residues long. The CDR3 DNA follows: TGTGCCAGCAGCCACCCGAGCGGTAGCACAGATACGCAGTATTTT. Its protein is CASSHPSGSTDTQYF.

This chain links TRBV5-1 with TRBJ2-4; 9 bases map to TRBD2. Germline CDR1 and CDR2: SGHRS and YFSETQ. The CDR3 length is 19 residues. V was clipped by 4 bases and J by 0 bases; unmatched bases: 14. The CDR3 coding sequence is TGCGCCAGCAGCCCTGTAGCGGGGGACGCGCGGCTAGCCAAAAACATTCAGTACTTC. Translating gives CASSPVAGDARLAKNIQYF.

The rearrangement uses TRBV20-1 and TRBJ2-5, with D tentatively TRBD2 (6 bases). The CDR3 has 11 residues. V shed 7 bases and J shed 5 bases, with 11 bases lying between them. Germline V gene data show CDR1 as DFQATT and CDR2 as SNEGSKA (reference sequence). DNA of the CDR3: TGCAGTGGCTACCGGGGGGAGACCCAGTACTTC. Amino acids: CSGYRGETQYF.

The CDR3 here is CAWRDRGNPGQPQHF. The CDR3 nucleotides read TGTGCCTGGAGGGACAGGGGGAACCCAGGTCAGCCCCAGCATTTT. The chain couples TRBV30 to TRBJ1-5; TRBD1 aligns across 10 bases. This CDR3 has 15 amino acids. V gave up 3 bases and J gave up 6 bases; unmatched junction bases: 8. Per the germline V gene, CDR1 is GTSNPN and CDR2 is SVGIG (reference sequence).

The gene calls are TRBV18 and TRBJ1-1; D gene ambiguous. CDR1 is KGHSH, CDR2 LQKENI, per germline. Trimming cost V 0 bases and J 4 bases, with 12 bases left between them. The CDR3 is 15 residues long. CDR3 in DNA: TGTGCCAGCTCACCACCCGGAGCGCGGGGCACTGAAGCTTTCTTT. As protein: CASSPPGARGTEAFF.

The chain carries TRBV5-4 and TRBJ2-1, with 14 bases matching TRBD2. Trimming removed 6 bases from V and 7 bases from J; junction bases left unmatched: 12. The CDR3 has 17 residues. Germline CDR1 and CDR2: SGHNT and YYREEE (reference sequence). The CDR3 DNA reads TGTGCCAGCACCCGGGGACTAGCGGGAGAGGCTATGAATGAGCAGTTCTTC. It is translated as CASTRGLAGEAMNEQFF.

The chain is built from TRBV6-5 and TRBJ1-5; D gene uncertain. Trimming removed 2 bases at V and 7 bases at J, with 9 bases between. The CDR3 runs to 13 residues. Germline V gives CDR1 MNHEY, CDR2 SVGAGI. The CDR3 region has the DNA TGTGCCAGCAGTTACGCATCGGGACAGCCCCAGCATTTT. Its translation is CASSYASGQPQHF.

The chain combines TRBV18 with TRBJ1-2; D call uncertain. Trimming left V 3 bases short and J 3 bases short, with 8 bases between. CDR1 and CDR2 (germline): KGHSH, LQKENI. This CDR3 region has 13 residues. The CDR3 sequence is CASSPDGDYGYTF. CDR3 DNA: TGTGCCAGCTCACCGGACGGGGACTATGGCTACACCTTC.

This clone was seen once. This rearrangement joins TRBV6-2 or TRBV6-3 to TRBJ2-5; tentatively, D is TRBD1 (6 bases). V lost 2 bases to trimming and J lost 1 base, with 23 bases between them. The CDR3 runs 19 residues. CDR1 and CDR2 from the germline V gene are MNHEY and SVGEGT. The CDR3 reads CASSYGRLGASPTQETQYF. Written as DNA, the CDR3 is TGTGCCAGCAGTTACGGTCGGCTGGGGGCTAGCCCTACCCAAGAGACCCAGTACTTC.

V is TRBV19 and J is TRBJ2-2; D possibly corresponds to TRBD1 (6 bases). The CDR3 sequence is 15 residues long. V lost 2 bases to trimming and J lost 7 bases, with 14 bases between them. Germline V gene lookup returns CDR1 LNHDA and CDR2 SQIVND (reference sequence). The DNA of the CDR3 is TGTGCCAGTAGTATAAACAGGGTTCGGGTCGGGGAGCTGTTTTTT. As protein: CASSINRVRVGELFF. The whole variable domain, remainder taken from reference TRBV19 and TRBJ2-2, is DGGITQSPKYLFRKEGQNVTLSCEQNLNHDAMYWYRQDPGQGLRLIYYSQIVNDFQKGDIAEGYSVSREKKESFPLTVTSAQKNPTAFYLCASSINRVRVGELFFGEGSRLTVL.